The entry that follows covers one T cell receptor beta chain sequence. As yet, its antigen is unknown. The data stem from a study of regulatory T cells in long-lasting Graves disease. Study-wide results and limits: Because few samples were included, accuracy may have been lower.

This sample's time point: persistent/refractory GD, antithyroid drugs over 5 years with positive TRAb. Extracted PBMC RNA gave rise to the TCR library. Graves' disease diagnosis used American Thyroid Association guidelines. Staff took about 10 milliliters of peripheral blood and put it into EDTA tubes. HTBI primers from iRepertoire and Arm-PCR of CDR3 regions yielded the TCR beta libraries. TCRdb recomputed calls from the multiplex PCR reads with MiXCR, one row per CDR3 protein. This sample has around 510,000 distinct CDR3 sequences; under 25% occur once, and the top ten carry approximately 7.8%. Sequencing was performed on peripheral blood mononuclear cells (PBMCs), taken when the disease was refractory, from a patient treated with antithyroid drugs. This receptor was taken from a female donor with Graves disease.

This CDR3 is CASSLAAQGVPNDEQYF. The CDR3 DNA reads TGTGCCAGCAGTCTAGCGGCACAGGGAGTGCCGAATGACGAGCAGTACTTC. The chain carries TRBV7-9 and TRBJ2-7, with TRBD2 as a possible D gene (7 bases). This CDR3 has 17 residues. V was cut by 6 bases and J by 5 bases, with 26 bases left in between. The V gene's germline CDR1 is SEHNR and CDR2 FQNEAQ (reference sequence). The full variable domain, with the rest looked up from reference TRBV7-9 and TRBJ2-7, is DTGVSQNPRHKITKRGQNVTFRCDPISEHNRLYWYRQTLGQGPEFLTYFQNEAQLEKSRLLSDRFSAERPKGSFSTLEIQRTEQGDSAMYLCASSLAAQGVPNDEQYFGPGTRLTVT.